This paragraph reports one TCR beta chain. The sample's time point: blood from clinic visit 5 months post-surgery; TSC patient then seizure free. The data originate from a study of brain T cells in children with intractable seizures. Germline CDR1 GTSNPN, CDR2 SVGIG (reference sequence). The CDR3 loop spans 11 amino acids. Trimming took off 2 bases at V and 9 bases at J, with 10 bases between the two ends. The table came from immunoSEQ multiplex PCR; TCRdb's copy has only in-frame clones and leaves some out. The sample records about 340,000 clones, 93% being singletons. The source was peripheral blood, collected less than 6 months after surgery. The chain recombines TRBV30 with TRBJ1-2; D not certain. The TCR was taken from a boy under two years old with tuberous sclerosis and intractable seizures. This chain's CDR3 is CAWSTGPSYTF. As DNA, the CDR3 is TGTGCCTGGAGTACTGGACCGAGCTACACCTTC. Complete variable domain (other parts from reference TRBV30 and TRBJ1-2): SQTIHQWPATLVQPVGSPLSLECTVEGTSNPNLYWYRQAAGRGLQLLFYSVGIGQISSEVPQNLSASRPQDRQFILSSKKLLLSDSGFYLCAWSTGPSYTFGSGTRLTVV.